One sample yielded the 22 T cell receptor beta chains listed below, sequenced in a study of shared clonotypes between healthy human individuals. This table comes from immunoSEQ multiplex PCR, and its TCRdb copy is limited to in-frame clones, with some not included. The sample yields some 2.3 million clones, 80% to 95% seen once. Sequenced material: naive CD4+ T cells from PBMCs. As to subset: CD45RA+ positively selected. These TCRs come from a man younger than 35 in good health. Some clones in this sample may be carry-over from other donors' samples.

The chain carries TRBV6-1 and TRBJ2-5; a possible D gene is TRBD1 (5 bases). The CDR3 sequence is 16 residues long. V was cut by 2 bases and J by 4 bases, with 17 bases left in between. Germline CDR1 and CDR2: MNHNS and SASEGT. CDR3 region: CASSEFRASPGETQYF. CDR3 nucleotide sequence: TGTGCCAGCAGTGAATTCAGGGCGAGCCCGGGAGAGACCCAGTACTTC.

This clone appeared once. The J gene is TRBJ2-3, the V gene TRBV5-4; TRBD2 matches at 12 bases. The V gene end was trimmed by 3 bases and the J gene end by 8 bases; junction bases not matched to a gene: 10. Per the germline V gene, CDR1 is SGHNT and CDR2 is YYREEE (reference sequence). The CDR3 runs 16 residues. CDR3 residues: CASSSGLAGTSGTQYF. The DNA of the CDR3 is TGTGCCAGCAGCTCCGGACTAGCGGGAACCTCGGGTACGCAGTATTTT.

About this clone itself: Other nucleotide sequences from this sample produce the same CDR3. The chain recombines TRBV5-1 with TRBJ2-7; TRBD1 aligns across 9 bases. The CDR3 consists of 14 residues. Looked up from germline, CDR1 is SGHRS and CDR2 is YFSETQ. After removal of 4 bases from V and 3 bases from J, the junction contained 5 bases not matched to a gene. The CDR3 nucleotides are TGCGCCAGCAGCCCGAACAGGGGGCTCTACGAGCAGTACTTC. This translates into CASSPNRGLYEQYF. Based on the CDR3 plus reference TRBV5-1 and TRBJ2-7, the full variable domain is KAGVTQTPRYLIKTRGQQVTLSCSPISGHRSVSWYQQTPGQGLQFLFEYFSETQRNKGNFPGRFSGRQFSNSRSEMNVSTLELGDSALYLCASSPNRGLYEQYFGPGTRLTVT.

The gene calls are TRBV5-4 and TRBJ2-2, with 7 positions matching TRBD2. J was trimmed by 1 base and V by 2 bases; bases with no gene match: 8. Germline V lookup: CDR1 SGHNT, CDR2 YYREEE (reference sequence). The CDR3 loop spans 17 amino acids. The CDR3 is CASSFWRAGENTGELFF. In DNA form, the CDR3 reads TGTGCCAGCAGCTTCTGGAGGGCGGGAGAGAACACCGGGGAGCTGTTTTTT. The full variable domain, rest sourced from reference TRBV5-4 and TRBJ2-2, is ETGVTQSPTHLIKTRGQQVTLRCSSQSGHNTVSWYQQALGQGPQFIFQYYREEENGRGNFPPRFSGLQFPNYSSELNVNALELDDSALYLCASSFWRAGENTGELFFGEGSRLTVL.

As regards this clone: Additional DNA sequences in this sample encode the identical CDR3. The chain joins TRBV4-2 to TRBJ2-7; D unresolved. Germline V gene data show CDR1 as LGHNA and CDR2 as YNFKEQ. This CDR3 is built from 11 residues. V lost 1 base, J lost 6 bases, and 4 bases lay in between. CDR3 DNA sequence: TGTGCCAGCAGCCAAGCTGGCGAGCAGTACTTC. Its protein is CASSQAGEQYF.

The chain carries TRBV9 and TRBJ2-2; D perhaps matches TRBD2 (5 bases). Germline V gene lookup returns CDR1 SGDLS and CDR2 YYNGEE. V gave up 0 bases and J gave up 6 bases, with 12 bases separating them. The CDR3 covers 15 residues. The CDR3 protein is CASSVVPSQPGELFF. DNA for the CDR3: TGTGCCAGCAGCGTAGTCCCTAGCCAGCCCGGGGAGCTGTTTTTT.

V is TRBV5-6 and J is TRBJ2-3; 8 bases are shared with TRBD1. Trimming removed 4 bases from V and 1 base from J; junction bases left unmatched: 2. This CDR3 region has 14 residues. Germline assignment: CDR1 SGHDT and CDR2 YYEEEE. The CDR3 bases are TGTGCCAGCAGCGGACAGGGAGGCACAGATACGCAGTATTTT. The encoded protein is CASSGQGGTDTQYF.

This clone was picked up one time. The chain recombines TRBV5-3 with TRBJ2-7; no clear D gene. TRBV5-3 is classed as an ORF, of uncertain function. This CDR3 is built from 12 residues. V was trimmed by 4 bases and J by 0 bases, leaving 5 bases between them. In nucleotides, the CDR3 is TGTGCCAGAAGCGGAGACTCCTACGAGCAGTACTTC. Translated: CARSGDSYEQYF.

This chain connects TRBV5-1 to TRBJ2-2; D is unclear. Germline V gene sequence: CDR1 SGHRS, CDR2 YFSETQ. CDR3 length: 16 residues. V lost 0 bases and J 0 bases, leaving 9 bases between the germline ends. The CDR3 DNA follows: TGCGCCAGCAGCTTGGACAGCCCCTCGAACACCGGGGAGCTGTTTTTT. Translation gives CASSLDSPSNTGELFF. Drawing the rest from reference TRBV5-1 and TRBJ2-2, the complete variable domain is KAGVTQTPRYLIKTRGQQVTLSCSPISGHRSVSWYQQTPGQGLQFLFEYFSETQRNKGNFPGRFSGRQFSNSRSEMNVSTLELGDSALYLCASSLDSPSNTGELFFGEGSRLTVL.

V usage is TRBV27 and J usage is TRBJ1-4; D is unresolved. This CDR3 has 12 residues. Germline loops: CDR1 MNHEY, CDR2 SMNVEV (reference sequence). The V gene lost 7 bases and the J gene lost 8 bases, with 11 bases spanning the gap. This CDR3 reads CASTGSGEKLFF. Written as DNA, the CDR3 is TGTGCCAGCACTGGCAGCGGCGAAAAACTGTTTTTT.

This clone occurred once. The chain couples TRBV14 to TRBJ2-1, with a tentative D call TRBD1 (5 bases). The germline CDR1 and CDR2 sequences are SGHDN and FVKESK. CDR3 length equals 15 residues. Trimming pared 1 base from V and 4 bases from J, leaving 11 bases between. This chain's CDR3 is CASSQVTEGYNEQFF. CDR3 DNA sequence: TGTGCCAGCAGCCAAGTGACAGAAGGATACAATGAGCAGTTCTTC.

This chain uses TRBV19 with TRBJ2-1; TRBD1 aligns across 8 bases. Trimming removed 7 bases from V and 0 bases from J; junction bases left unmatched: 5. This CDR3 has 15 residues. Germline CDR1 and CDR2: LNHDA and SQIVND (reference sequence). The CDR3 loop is CASTSTGGSYNEQFF. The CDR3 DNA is TGTGCCAGTACCTCAACAGGGGGCTCCTACAATGAGCAGTTCTTC.

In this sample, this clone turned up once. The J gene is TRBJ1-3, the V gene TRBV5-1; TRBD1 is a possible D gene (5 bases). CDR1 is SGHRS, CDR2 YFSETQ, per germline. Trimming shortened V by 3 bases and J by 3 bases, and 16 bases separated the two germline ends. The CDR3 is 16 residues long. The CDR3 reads CASSWGTGMLGNTIYF. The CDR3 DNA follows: TGCGCCAGCAGCTGGGGCACGGGGATGCTTGGAAACACCATATATTTT. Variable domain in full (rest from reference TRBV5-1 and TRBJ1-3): KAGVTQTPRYLIKTRGQQVTLSCSPISGHRSVSWYQQTPGQGLQFLFEYFSETQRNKGNFPGRFSGRQFSNSRSEMNVSTLELGDSALYLCASSWGTGMLGNTIYFGEGSWLTVV.

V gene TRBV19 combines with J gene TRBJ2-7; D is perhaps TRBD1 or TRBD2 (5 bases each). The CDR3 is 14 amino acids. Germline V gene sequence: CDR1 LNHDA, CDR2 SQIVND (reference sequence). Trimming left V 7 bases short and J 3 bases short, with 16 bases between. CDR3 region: CASNMGDPDYEQYF. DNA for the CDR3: TGTGCCAGTAACATGGGGGACCCTGACTACGAGCAGTACTTC.

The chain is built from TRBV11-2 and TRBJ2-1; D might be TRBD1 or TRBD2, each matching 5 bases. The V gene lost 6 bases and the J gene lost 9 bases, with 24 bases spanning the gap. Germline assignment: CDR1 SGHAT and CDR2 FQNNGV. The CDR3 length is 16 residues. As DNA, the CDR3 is TGTGCCAGCAGAAGGGTCCGTGGGGGAGCAGGCGTTGAGCAGTTCTTC. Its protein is CASRRVRGGAGVEQFF.

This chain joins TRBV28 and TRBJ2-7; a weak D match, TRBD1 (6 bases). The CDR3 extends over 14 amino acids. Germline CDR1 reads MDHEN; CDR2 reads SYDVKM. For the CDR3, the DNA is TGTGTCACAGGGACGGCGGGCATCTCCTACGAGCAGTACTTC. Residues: CVTGTAGISYEQYF. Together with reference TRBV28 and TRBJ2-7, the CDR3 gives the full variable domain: DVKVTQSSRYLVKRTGEKVFLECVQDMDHENMFWYRQDPGLGLRLIYFSYDVKMKEKGDIPEGYSVSREKKERFSLILESASTNQTSMYLCVTGTAGISYEQYFGPGTRLTVT.

The CDR3 reads CASKGTGRTEAFF. The CDR3 DNA reads TGTGCCAGCAAGGGGACAGGGAGGACTGAAGCTTTCTTT. The chain is built from TRBV28 and TRBJ1-1; 9 positions agree with TRBD1. Germline trimming cut 7 bases from V and 5 bases from J; bases unmatched to any gene: 5. The CDR3 is 13 residues long. Germline CDR1 and CDR2: MDHEN and SYDVKM.

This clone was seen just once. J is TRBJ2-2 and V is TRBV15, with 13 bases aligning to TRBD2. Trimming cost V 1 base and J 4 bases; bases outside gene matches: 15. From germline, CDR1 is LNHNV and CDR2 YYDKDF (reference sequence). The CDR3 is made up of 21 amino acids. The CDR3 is CATSRGGQTPGLAGRTGELFF. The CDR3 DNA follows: TGTGCCACCAGCAGAGGAGGGCAGACCCCGGGACTAGCGGGACGCACCGGGGAGCTGTTTTTT. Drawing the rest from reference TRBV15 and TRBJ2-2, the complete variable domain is DAMVIQNPRYQVTQFGKPVTLSCSQTLNHNVMYWYQQKSSQAPKLLFHYYDKDFNNEADTPDNFQSRRPNTSFCFLDIRSPGLGDTAMYLCATSRGGQTPGLAGRTGELFFGEGSRLTVL.

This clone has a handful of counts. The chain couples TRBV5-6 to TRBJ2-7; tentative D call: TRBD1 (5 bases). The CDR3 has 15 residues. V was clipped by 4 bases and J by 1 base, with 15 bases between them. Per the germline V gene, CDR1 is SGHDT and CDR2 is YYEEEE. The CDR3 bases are TGTGCCAGCAGCAGACGTGACAGAGCGTCCTACGAGCAGTACTTC. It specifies CASSRRDRASYEQYF.

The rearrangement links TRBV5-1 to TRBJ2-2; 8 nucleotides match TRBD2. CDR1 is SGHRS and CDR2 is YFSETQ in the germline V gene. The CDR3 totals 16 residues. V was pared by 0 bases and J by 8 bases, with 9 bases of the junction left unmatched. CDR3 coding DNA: TGCGCCAGCAGCTTGGTAGCGGGGTCGAGGCTTGGGGAGCTGTTTTTT. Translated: CASSLVAGSRLGELFF.

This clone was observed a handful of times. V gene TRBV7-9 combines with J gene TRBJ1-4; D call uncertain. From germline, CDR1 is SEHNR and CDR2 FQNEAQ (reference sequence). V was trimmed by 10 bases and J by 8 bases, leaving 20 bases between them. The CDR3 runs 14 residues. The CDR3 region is CATSEGSSTEKLFF. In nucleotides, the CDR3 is TGTGCCACTTCCGAGGGCTCTTCTACGGAAAAACTGTTTTTT.

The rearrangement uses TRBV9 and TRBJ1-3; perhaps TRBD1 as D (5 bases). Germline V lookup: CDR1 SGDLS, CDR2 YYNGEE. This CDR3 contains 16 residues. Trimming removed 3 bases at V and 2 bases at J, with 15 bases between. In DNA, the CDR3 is TGTGCCAGCAGCGCGACGGGGGGATTTCCTGGAAACACCATATATTTT. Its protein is CASSATGGFPGNTIYF.